The 17 T cell receptor beta chains in this list originate from one sample, sequenced in a study of blood T cell repertoires in COVID-19 (TCRdb year 2020). The library was generated by the immunoSEQ multiplex PCR assay. Here the immuneACCESS table is served through TCRdb, limited to in-frame sequences with V and J called. Missing clones are a known gap in these copies; in checked studies unresolved V genes cover under half, and the rest lacks a known reason. Present in this sample are about 270,000 clones, approximately 89% of which were seen just once. The ten most abundant clones make up 2.5% to 3% of the sample. Sequences were obtained from PBMCs or T cells enriched from blood (not recorded which). The receptors come from a man aged 35 to 55 who had been exposed to COVID-19.

CDR3 in amino acids: CASSDRGQETQYF. The CDR3, as DNA: TGTGCCAGCAGTGACAGGGGCCAAGAGACCCAGTACTTC. This chain uses TRBV25-1 with TRBJ2-5, with TRBD1 as a possible D gene (6 bases). V dropped 3 bases and J dropped 1 base, with 6 bases sitting between them. The CDR3 is 13 amino acids. Germline CDR1 is MGHDK and CDR2 is SYGVNS.

This clone showed up just a few times. V gene TRBV6-1 combines with J gene TRBJ1-6; D gene ambiguous. V was clipped by 3 bases and J by 11 bases, with 5 bases between them. Germline CDR1 is MNHNS and CDR2 is SASEGT. The CDR3 has 11 residues. CDR3 loop: CASSDITPLHF. The CDR3 DNA follows: TGTGCCAGCAGTGATATAACACCCCTCCACTTT.

J is TRBJ2-5 and V is TRBV5-1; 7 nucleotides line up with TRBD1. V was pared by 2 bases and J by 5 bases, with 9 bases of the junction left unmatched. The CDR3 consists of 15 residues. Germline CDR1 is SGHRS and CDR2 is YFSETQ. The CDR3 region has the DNA TGCGCCAGCAGCTTCATATTGACAGGGATGGAGACCCAGTACTTC. Its translation is CASSFILTGMETQYF. The variable domain in full, with the rest retrieved from reference TRBV5-1 and TRBJ2-5, is KAGVTQTPRYLIKTRGQQVTLSCSPISGHRSVSWYQQTPGQGLQFLFEYFSETQRNKGNFPGRFSGRQFSNSRSEMNVSTLELGDSALYLCASSFILTGMETQYFGPGTRLLVL.

The chain has TRBV7-9 and TRBJ2-3, with 9 bases matching TRBD2. The germline V gene encodes CDR1 SEHNR and CDR2 FQNEAQ (reference sequence). V was clipped by 5 bases and J by 7 bases; unmatched bases: 10. The CDR3 runs to 15 residues. The CDR3, as DNA: TGTGCCAGCAGCCCCGGGGTAGCGGGAGTGAATACGCAGTATTTT. Residues: CASSPGVAGVNTQYF. The variable domain in full, completed from reference TRBV7-9 and TRBJ2-3, reads DTGVSQNPRHKITKRGQNVTFRCDPISEHNRLYWYRQTLGQGPEFLTYFQNEAQLEKSRLLSDRFSAERPKGSFSTLEIQRTEQGDSAMYLCASSPGVAGVNTQYFGPGTRLTVL.

J is TRBJ2-3 and V is TRBV7-3, with D tentatively TRBD2 (6 bases). The CDR3 has 15 residues. The V gene's germline CDR1 is SGHTA and CDR2 FQGTGA. The V end lost 5 bases, the J end lost 0 bases, and 12 bases lay between the germline ends. Here the CDR3 reads CASSPGLHSTDTQYF. The CDR3 DNA is TGTGCCAGCAGCCCCGGACTACATAGCACAGATACGCAGTATTTT.

V gene TRBV7-9 combines with J gene TRBJ2-7; D is ambiguous. V gave up 6 bases and J gave up 2 bases, with 8 bases separating them. CDR1 SEHNR and CDR2 FQNEAQ come from the germline V gene (reference sequence). The CDR3 has 12 amino acids. The CDR3 loop reads CASSYPAYEQYF. DNA of the CDR3: TGTGCCAGCAGTTATCCCGCCTACGAGCAGTACTTC.

The chain joins TRBV7-2 to TRBJ2-5, with D possibly matching TRBD1 (5 bases). The V end was cut by 5 bases, the J end by 5 bases, with 12 bases between. The CDR3 is 13 residues long. In germline, CDR1 is SGHTA, CDR2 FQGNSA. The CDR3: CASSPQVGETQYF. The CDR3 DNA sequence: TGTGCCAGCAGCCCACAGGTGGGCGAGACCCAGTACTTC.

This clone has ten or more counts. The chain joins TRBV6-2 or TRBV6-3 to TRBJ2-7; 10 bases are a match to TRBD2. J was trimmed by 3 bases and V by 2 bases; bases with no gene match: 4. The CDR3 sequence is 15 residues long. Looked up from germline, CDR1 is MNHEY and CDR2 is SVGEGT. CDR3 DNA sequence: TGTGCCAGCAGTTACGATGCTAGCGGGAGCTACGAGCAGTACTTC. Protein product: CASSYDASGSYEQYF.

This chain connects TRBV5-5 to TRBJ2-7; D possibly corresponds to TRBD2 (5 bases). Germline lookup yields CDR1 SGHKS and CDR2 YYEKEE (reference sequence). The CDR3 runs to 14 residues. Trimming stripped 5 bases from V and 0 bases from J, with 12 bases between. CDR3 nucleotide sequence: TGTGCCAGCAGTCAGACTACTCCCTCCTACGAGCAGTACTTC. It codes for CASSQTTPSYEQYF.

The chain links TRBV5-4 to TRBJ1-6, with TRBD1 matching 8 bases. The CDR3 consists of 17 residues. The ends lost 4 bases at V and 1 base at J; junction bases unmatched: 7. Germline CDR1 reads SGHNT; CDR2 reads YYREEE (reference sequence). The CDR3 sequence: CASSPTGQGSYNSPLHF. Here the CDR3 DNA reads TGTGCCAGCAGCCCCACTGGACAGGGTTCCTATAATTCACCCCTCCACTTT.

This clone came up once. The CDR3 DNA sequence: TGTGCCAGCAGCCAATCCCGCGCCCTCTCAGGGGCCAACGTCCTGACTTTC. Protein: CASSQSRALSGANVLTF. The gene calls are TRBV14 and TRBJ2-6; D gene uncertain. The CDR3 sequence is 17 residues long. With 2 bases removed from V and 4 bases from J, the gap between germline ends came to 15 bases. Germline V gives CDR1 SGHDN, CDR2 FVKESK.

The rearrangement uses TRBV5-1 and TRBJ1-3; D unclear. V was trimmed by 4 bases and J by 7 bases, leaving 12 bases between them. The CDR3 has 13 amino acids. The germline V gene has CDR1 SGHRS and CDR2 YFSETQ. For the CDR3, the DNA is TGCGCCAGCAGCGAGACTTTCACCAACACCATATATTTT. Translated: CASSETFTNTIYF.

The chain is built from TRBV24-1 and TRBJ2-3; possibly TRBD2 for D (5 bases). Germline-derived CDR1 and CDR2 are KGHDR and SFDVKD. This CDR3 has 16 residues. The ends were cut back, 3 bases at V and 2 bases at J, with 14 bases in the middle. CDR3 sequence reads: CATSDPTGLHTDTQYF. The CDR3 region has the DNA TGTGCCACCAGTGATCCAACCGGACTTCACACAGATACGCAGTATTTT.

This chain links TRBV7-9 with TRBJ2-2, with 7 nucleotides matching TRBD1. Unmatched junction bases numbered 11, after V lost 6 bases and J lost 4 bases. The CDR3 runs to 16 residues. The germline gives CDR1 SEHNR, CDR2 FQNEAQ (reference sequence). DNA for the CDR3: TGTGCCAGCAGGCACCGACAGGGAACCCCCACCGGGGAGCTGTTTTTT. Its protein product is CASRHRQGTPTGELFF.

The CDR3 coding sequence is TGTGCCAGCAGTGACGGACACTCGAACACTGAAGCTTTCTTT. Translating it yields CASSDGHSNTEAFF. This chain links TRBV25-1 with TRBJ1-1; perhaps TRBD1 as D (5 bases). The length of the CDR3 is 14 residues. Deletions cut 3 bases from V and 1 base from J, with 9 bases between. CDR1 and CDR2 from the germline V gene are MGHDK and SYGVNS.

The V and J genes are TRBV19 and TRBJ2-1; TRBD2 aligns across 8 bases. Trimming took 5 bases from V and 0 from J; bases not matched to a gene: 6. This CDR3 spans 16 amino acids. Germline CDR1 LNHDA, CDR2 SQIVND (reference sequence). CDR3 region: CASSPQTSASYNEQFF. In DNA, the CDR3 is TGTGCCAGTAGTCCTCAGACTAGCGCCTCCTACAATGAGCAGTTCTTC.

This chain joins TRBV7-9 and TRBJ2-1; TRBD2 matches 9 bases. The germline gives CDR1 SEHNR, CDR2 FQNEAQ (reference sequence). J gave up 5 bases and V 5 bases, and 7 bases lay outside the gene matches. The CDR3 contains 15 residues. This CDR3 is CASSIRTSAHNEQFF. The DNA for the CDR3 is TGTGCCAGCAGCATTCGGACTAGCGCCCACAATGAGCAGTTCTTC.